This T cell receptor (beta chain) derives from a study of blood T cell repertoires in COVID-19. Study processing details: Using reference gene primer amplification, nucleated cell counts were estimated. This table comes from immunoSEQ multiplex PCR, and its TCRdb copy is limited to in-frame clones, with some not included. V and J calls and clone size are those listed in that table; D and trimming were worked out from the DNA. The sample lists about 14,000 clones; about 79% were seen once. This clone was counted between two and nine times. Trimming removed 3 bases from V and 3 bases from J; junction bases left unmatched: 4. The CDR3 covers 14 residues. Germline V lookup: CDR1 MNHNS, CDR2 SASEGT.

Sequenced input: peripheral blood. The chain recombines TRBV6-1 with TRBJ2-7; 8 bases match TRBD1. The receptor was derived from a woman in her fifties or sixties with active or convalescent COVID-19. CDR3 amino acids: CASSESGGFYEQYF. DNA of the CDR3: TGTGCCAGCAGTGAGTCAGGGGGCTTCTACGAGCAGTACTTC.